The clone carrying this T cell receptor beta chain showed up many times. Its target is unknown. Healthy Caucasian individuals made up all the donors. The CDR3 length is 15 residues. V lost 4 bases to trimming and J lost 0 bases; unmatched junction nucleotides: 7. From germline, CDR1 is DFQATT and CDR2 SNEGSKA (reference sequence). Using its own MiXCR run on the 5' RACE reads, TCRdb lists one record per CDR3 protein. The table lists around 240,000 distinct CDR3 sequences, 5.5% to 7% of them singletons. This sample is part of a study of identical twins. General study findings and limits: Low generation-probability sequences were in excess among twin-shared out-of-frame alpha sequences. The study found weaker excess twin sharing in beta out-of-frame sequences.

This sample also belongs to another study, concerning yellow fever vaccine responses in identical twins.

Sequencing was carried out using memory (CD45RO+) T cells sorted from blood. The rearrangement joins TRBV20-1 to TRBJ2-5; 8 nucleotides agree with TRBD2. This TCR was sampled from a woman younger than 30 in good health. CDR3 amino acids: CSAIIAGLNQETQYF. DNA for the CDR3: TGCAGTGCTATAATAGCGGGGCTAAACCAAGAGACCCAGTACTTC.